This is a list of T cell receptor beta chains from one sample in a study of T cells after yellow fever vaccination. TCRdb re-analysed the 5' RACE reads in MiXCR, keeping a single row per CDR3 protein. The sample contains a few hundred thousand distinct CDR3 sequences, around 3.9% of which appear only once. The material was PBMCs, obtained on the day of the yellow fever booster vaccination. Every receptor here comes from a man between 18 and 29 years old who received the YFV17D yellow fever vaccine. CDR3s include the opening cysteine and the closing phenylalanine or tryptophan. A D gene is named only where the DNA matches it firmly. Size is omitted from some rows. Given values are once, few, many or a class for expanded clones.

D	J	V	size	CDR3	DNA
-	TRBJ2-3	TRBV12-3/TRBV12-4	-	CASSFGEWALPTDTQYF	TGTGCCAGCAGTTTTGGGGAGTGGGCCCTTCCCACAGATACGCAGTATTTT
-	TRBJ2-5	TRBV6-5	-	CASSYSISRDEKETQYF	TGTGCCAGCAGTTACTCGATAAGTCGGGACGAAAAAGAGACCCAGTACTTC
-	TRBJ1-4	TRBV12-3/TRBV12-4	-	CASSPGGGYEKLFF	TGTGCCAGCAGTCCCGGGGGAGGGTATGAAAAACTGTTTTTT
-	TRBJ1-1	TRBV29-1	-	CSAGRMNTEAFF	TGCAGCGCGGGACGGATGAACACTGAAGCTTTCTTT
TRBD2	TRBJ2-3	TRBV5-1	few	CASSHSTSGGRTDTQYF	TGCGCCAGCAGCCATTCGACTAGCGGGGGTCGCACAGATACGCAGTATTTT
TRBD2	TRBJ2-1	TRBV6-5	many	CASSYSGTSNEQFF	TGTGCCAGCAGTTACTCGGGGACTAGCAATGAGCAGTTCTTC
-	TRBJ1-1	TRBV20-1	few	CSARVTLTEAFF	TGCAGTGCTCGAGTGACCCTGACTGAAGCTTTCTTT
TRBD1	TRBJ2-7	TRBV30	many	CAWSGQEKQYF	TGTGCCTGGAGCGGACAGGAGAAGCAGTACTTC
-	TRBJ2-6	TRBV5-1	-	CASSTGAAGANVLTF	TGCGCCAGCAGCACCGGGGCGGCTGGGGCCAACGTCCTGACTTTC
-	TRBJ2-7	TRBV10-3	few	CAIRKDQYEQYF	TGTGCCATCAGGAAGGACCAGTACGAGCAGTACTTC
TRBD2	TRBJ2-1	TRBV7-8	many	CASSFTSGGFSYNEQFF	TGTGCCAGCAGCTTTACTAGCGGGGGATTCTCATACAATGAGCAGTTCTTC
TRBD2	TRBJ2-2	TRBV4-2	many	CASSQSWTSGSAGELFF	TGTGCCAGCAGCCAGTCCTGGACTAGCGGTTCGGCCGGGGAGCTGTTTTTT
-	TRBJ1-1	TRBV10-2	few	CASGITPWSPEAFF	TGCGCCAGCGGAATTACCCCCTGGAGCCCTGAAGCTTTCTTT
-	TRBJ2-3	TRBV29-1	few	CSGGGDTQYF	TGCAGCGGGGGTGGGGATACGCAGTATTTT
TRBD2	TRBJ2-2	TRBV4-3	many	CASSHITGLAGIITGELFF	TGCGCCAGCAGCCACATCACGGGACTAGCGGGGATTATCACCGGGGAGCTGTTTTTT
-	TRBJ1-5	TRBV6-5	-	CASSWERNQPQHF	TGTGCCAGCAGTTGGGAGAGAAATCAGCCCCAGCATTTT
-	TRBJ2-5	TRBV6-6	few	CASSYPERAETQYF	TGTGCCAGCAGTTACCCGGAGCGAGCGGAGACCCAGTACTTC
-	TRBJ1-2	TRBV4-1	many	CASSPLGSTGPFGGYTF	TGCGCCAGCAGCCCCCTTGGGAGCACAGGTCCTTTTGGGGGCTACACCTTC
-	TRBJ2-1	TRBV5-1	many	CASSLDRPNEQFF	TGCGCCAGCAGCTTGGACAGACCGAATGAGCAGTTCTTC
-	TRBJ1-2	TRBV25-1	few	CASSGQRANYGYTF	TGTGCCAGCAGTGGACAGAGAGCTAACTATGGCTACACCTTC
-	TRBJ2-3	TRBV5-1	many	CASSLVLGASTDTQYF	TGCGCCAGCAGCTTGGTACTGGGAGCTAGCACAGATACGCAGTATTTT
-	TRBJ2-5	TRBV3-1	-	CASSQEGWRGETQYF	TGTGCCAGCAGCCAAGAGGGATGGAGGGGAGAGACCCAGTACTTC
-	TRBJ1-1	TRBV7-9	-	CASNGGLNTEAFF	TGTGCCTCGAACGGGGGTTTGAACACTGAAGCTTTCTTT
TRBD2	TRBJ2-1	TRBV7-2	many	CASSPSGPSRGYNEQFF	TGTGCCAGCAGCCCCTCGGGGCCGTCGCGGGGGTACAATGAGCAGTTCTTC
TRBD2	TRBJ2-1	TRBV5-1	many	CASSGVAGNEQFF	TGCGCCAGCAGCGGGGTAGCGGGGAATGAGCAGTTCTTC
TRBD2	TRBJ2-3	TRBV4-1	many	CASSQEGTSGFTDTQYF	TGCGCCAGCAGCCAAGAGGGGACTAGCGGCTTCACAGATACGCAGTATTTT
-	TRBJ2-1	TRBV7-2	few	CASSLSGANNEQFF	TGTGCCAGCAGCTTATCGGGGGCGAACAATGAGCAGTTCTTC
-	TRBJ2-1	TRBV20-1	many	CSAPRTPGPDNEQFF	TGCAGTGCTCCACGGACACCAGGGCCAGACAATGAGCAGTTCTTC
-	TRBJ1-3	TRBV3-1	many	CASSHLTAGNTIYF	TGTGCCAGCAGCCACTTGACGGCTGGAAACACCATATATTTT
-	TRBJ1-4	TRBV20-1	few	CSALDSRTNEKLFF	TGCAGTGCTCTCGACAGCAGAACTAATGAAAAACTGTTTTTT
-	TRBJ1-1	TRBV29-1	-	CSVRQVGNTEAFF	TGCAGCGTCCGACAGGTCGGGAACACTGAAGCTTTCTTT
-	TRBJ2-6	TRBV6-6	many	CASITTSGANVLTF	TGTGCCAGCATCACGACATCTGGGGCCAACGTCCTGACTTTC
TRBD1	TRBJ2-2	TRBV4-3	many	CASSQEANRGWPGELFF	TGCGCCAGCAGCCAAGAGGCCAACAGGGGGTGGCCCGGGGAGCTGTTTTTT
-	TRBJ2-2	TRBV7-9	many	CASSLDDGYTGELFF	TGTGCCAGCAGCTTAGACGATGGATACACCGGGGAGCTGTTTTTT
-	TRBJ2-1	TRBV10-1	many	CASSESRQETSYNEQFF	TGCGCCAGCAGTGAGTCTAGGCAGGAGACCTCCTACAATGAGCAGTTCTTC
TRBD1	TRBJ1-5	TRBV12-3/TRBV12-4	-	CASRRDRGLNQPQHF	TGTGCCAGCCGACGGGACAGGGGTTTGAATCAGCCCCAGCATTTT
-	TRBJ2-3	TRBV11-2	many	CASSSMWGATDTQYF	TGTGCCAGCAGCTCCATGTGGGGGGCCACAGATACGCAGTATTTT
-	TRBJ1-5	TRBV28	-	CASFGSGEPQHF	TGTGCCAGCTTTGGCAGCGGAGAGCCCCAGCATTTT
-	TRBJ1-5	TRBV6-2/TRBV6-3	many	CASSYLGYSNQPQHF	TGTGCCAGCAGTTACTTGGGGTATAGCAATCAGCCCCAGCATTTT